This T cell receptor beta chain comes out of a study of T cell repertoires in cytomegalovirus infection (dated by TCRdb to about 2019). In the study overall: Donor HLA type was relevant to the analysis, because carriage of CMV infection together with the matching HLA type was indicated by public TCR beta signatures. Findings and caveats that apply to the study as a whole: In both this cohort and an independent roughly 400-donor cohort, the cumulative frequency of public TCR beta family members distinguished carriers of CMV infection plus the relevant HLA type. The ex vivo response was dominated by HLA-C-restricted CMV-specific TCR beta clonotypes, and the single most frequent clonotype in two of eight donors was supplied by these HLA-C-restricted clonotypes.

The table lists this clonotype with many counts. Its antigen is not yet known. It has no much larger one-base neighbor in the sample; base qualities were not kept. The instrument was an Illumina HiSeq 1500. TCRdb itself trimmed the public reads at Q25 with fastp, ran MiXCR and retained productive beta chains. Each CDR3 protein appears once, grouped with its most common genes and DNA. The sample table shows approximately 490,000 distinct CDR3 sequences, and over 9% are seen once. Of the sample, about 10% falls within the top ten clones. Per the germline V gene, SGHTA is the CDR1 and FQGNSA is the CDR2. V is clipped by 0 bases and J by 5 bases, and the sequence between their germline boundaries is 5 bases long. The CDR3 goes from the cysteine to the phenylalanine over 13 residues. CDR3 DNA only is kept here, 39 bases in frame from base 1.

Material for sequencing was PBMCs. This clonotype originated in a human donor in good health (CMV status not recorded). Some clones in this sample may be carry-over from other donors' samples. Here the chain combines TRBV7-2 and TRBJ2-1, with the D gene not clear enough to name. CDR3 region: CASSLAQHNEQFF. The DNA sequence is given as TGTGCCAGCAGCTTAGCCCAGCACAATGAGCAGTTCTTC.